The 4 T cell receptor beta chains in this list originate from one sample, sequenced in a study of cytomegalovirus exposure and HLA in healthy donors. The PCR employed 60 Vbeta primers together with 13 Jbeta primers. Assay: immunoSEQ multiplex PCR; the TCRdb copy retains only in-frame clones and omits some. The sample yields 200,000 to 250,000 clones, more than 80% seen once. Sequenced input: PBMCs. These receptors all come from a man younger than 45 in good health and CMV-seronegative.

CDR3 region: CASSPTPYSTDTQYF. CDR3 DNA sequence: TGTGCCAGCAGCCCTACCCCCTATAGCACAGATACGCAGTATTTT. V is TRBV7-2 and J is TRBJ2-3; no clear D gene. The CDR3 contains 15 residues. Germline CDR1 SGHTA, CDR2 FQGNSA. Trimming pared 5 bases from V and 0 bases from J, leaving 12 bases between.

This CDR3 reads CASRPTGATGGYTF. In nucleotides, the CDR3 is TGCGCCAGCAGGCCGACAGGGGCAACCGGCGGCTACACCTTC. The chain employs TRBV5-1 and TRBJ1-2; 8 nucleotides agree with TRBD1. V lost 5 bases to trimming and J lost 8 bases; unmatched junction nucleotides: 11. The length of the CDR3 is 14 residues. CDR1 SGHRS and CDR2 YFSETQ come from the germline V gene.

The chain employs TRBV6-6 and TRBJ1-6; D unresolved. The ends were cut back, 2 bases at V and 8 bases at J, with 16 bases in the middle. This CDR3 spans 16 amino acids. Per the germline V gene, CDR1 is MNHNY and CDR2 is SVGAGI (reference sequence). The CDR3 DNA sequence: TGTGCCAGCAGTTACCCCCCTGGGCCCGCGCATTCACCCCTCCACTTT. Encoded protein: CASSYPPGPAHSPLHF.

The V call is TRBV6-5, the J call TRBJ2-5; D possibly corresponds to TRBD2 (6 bases). The germline gives CDR1 MNHEY, CDR2 SVGAGI. CDR3 size: 13 residues. The V and J ends lost 6 bases and 9 bases respectively, with 17 bases between them. CDR3 loop: CASRRDFRGSQYF. In nucleotides, the CDR3 is TGTGCCAGCAGACGGGACTTTCGGGGGTCCCAGTACTTC.